The rows below give T cell receptor beta chains drawn from one sample of a study of identifying expanded T cells in peripheral blood. Sequencing was performed with immunoSEQ multiplex PCR; in TCRdb, only in-frame clones are kept and a portion is missing. The profile shows fewer than 110,000 clones, roughly 85% of them singletons. The sequencing input was blood. These receptors came from a person between 18 and 75 years old in good health. CDR3s leave out the opening cysteine and the closing phenylalanine or tryptophan. The size field is filled for only some rows; it gives once, few, many or a size class.

v_gene: TRBV6-5
j_gene: TRBJ1-2
abundance: NA
CDR3aa: ASSHTGVEGYT

v_gene: TRBV5-8
j_gene: TRBJ1-1
abundance: NA
CDR3aa: ASSAATGPYTEAF

v_gene: TRBV30
j_gene: TRBJ2-3
abundance: NA
CDR3aa: AWTGADTQY

v_gene: TRBV6-4
j_gene: TRBJ2-6
abundance: NA
CDR3aa: ASSVEGTRGANVLT

v_gene: TRBV5-4
j_gene: TRBJ1-1
abundance: NA
CDR3aa: ASSPRDGKNTEAF

v_gene: TRBV29-1
j_gene: TRBJ1-1
abundance: NA
CDR3aa: SASNTEAF

v_gene: TRBV15
j_gene: TRBJ1-2
abundance: NA
CDR3aa: ATKAGEVANYGYT

v_gene: TRBV25-1
j_gene: TRBJ1-4
abundance: NA
CDR3aa: ASSESSPRTTNEKLF

v_gene: TRBV7-9
j_gene: TRBJ2-2
abundance: NA
CDR3aa: ASSPPFDRNTGELF

v_gene: TRBV28
j_gene: TRBJ2-6
abundance: few
CDR3aa: ASGSGANVLT

v_gene: TRBV7-2
j_gene: TRBJ2-2
abundance: NA
CDR3aa: ASSFRTTNTGELF

v_gene: TRBV2
j_gene: TRBJ2-5
abundance: NA
CDR3aa: ASDRDSRETQY

v_gene: TRBV4-3
j_gene: TRBJ2-7
abundance: NA
CDR3aa: ASSQAPQLRGGEQY

v_gene: TRBV4-2
j_gene: TRBJ1-2
abundance: few
CDR3aa: ASSRHRTSEVNYGYT

v_gene: TRBV27
j_gene: TRBJ2-7
abundance: NA
CDR3aa: ASNDRGVAYEQY

v_gene: TRBV6-1
j_gene: TRBJ1-2
abundance: NA
CDR3aa: ASSEGLRRNYGYT

v_gene: TRBV6-5
j_gene: TRBJ2-7
abundance: NA
CDR3aa: ASTWGGDGEQY

v_gene: TRBV5-6
j_gene: TRBJ2-3
abundance: NA
CDR3aa: ASSSTDTQY

v_gene: TRBV7-2
j_gene: TRBJ1-2
abundance: NA
CDR3aa: ASSLPLGGFYGYT

v_gene: TRBV5-4
j_gene: TRBJ2-3
abundance: NA
CDR3aa: ASSLVQTTDTQY

v_gene: TRBV4-3
j_gene: TRBJ2-7
abundance: NA
CDR3aa: ASSQVGTGDYEQY

v_gene: TRBV5-7
j_gene: TRBJ2-6
abundance: NA
CDR3aa: ACVQSRANVLT

v_gene: TRBV11-2
j_gene: TRBJ2-5
abundance: NA
CDR3aa: ASSSPTSGEETQY

v_gene: TRBV7-2
j_gene: TRBJ1-1
abundance: NA
CDR3aa: ASSLHTEAF

v_gene: TRBV10-2
j_gene: TRBJ1-2
abundance: NA
CDR3aa: ASSDMGSIGYT

v_gene: TRBV5-5
j_gene: TRBJ1-1
abundance: NA
CDR3aa: ASSGLNTEAF

v_gene: TRBV5-4
j_gene: TRBJ1-1
abundance: NA
CDR3aa: ASSLGRARGAEAF

v_gene: TRBV7-2
j_gene: TRBJ2-5
abundance: NA
CDR3aa: ASSFQRGVGETQY

v_gene: TRBV4-3
j_gene: TRBJ2-3
abundance: NA
CDR3aa: ASSQVVTNTDTQY

v_gene: TRBV4-1
j_gene: TRBJ1-1
abundance: NA
CDR3aa: ASRGWGSLNTEAF

v_gene: TRBV19
j_gene: TRBJ2-6
abundance: NA
CDR3aa: ASSPGTGPSGANVLT

v_gene: TRBV11-2
j_gene: TRBJ2-5
abundance: NA
CDR3aa: ASSLTSGVIQETQY

v_gene: TRBV15
j_gene: TRBJ2-3
abundance: NA
CDR3aa: ATSRGVDTQY

v_gene: TRBV5-1
j_gene: TRBJ1-1
abundance: NA
CDR3aa: ASSTARGVKTEAF

v_gene: TRBV6-1
j_gene: TRBJ1-2
abundance: NA
CDR3aa: ASLQGARGYT

v_gene: TRBV28
j_gene: TRBJ1-5
abundance: NA
CDR3aa: ASSSIYTRDRGTESNQPQH

v_gene: TRBV7-9
j_gene: TRBJ2-3
abundance: NA
CDR3aa: ASSWDRGADTQY

v_gene: TRBV7-9
j_gene: TRBJ2-7
abundance: NA
CDR3aa: ASSNHPPPYEQY

v_gene: TRBV11-3
j_gene: TRBJ2-1
abundance: NA
CDR3aa: ASSSFSRDRTNNEQF

v_gene: TRBV2
j_gene: TRBJ2-7
abundance: NA
CDR3aa: ASSGTGNPYEQY

v_gene: TRBV7-9
j_gene: TRBJ1-3
abundance: NA
CDR3aa: ASSLAGQGGLDTIY

v_gene: TRBV27
j_gene: TRBJ1-6
abundance: NA
CDR3aa: ASSLRGSYNSPLH